What follows describes a single TCR beta chain. Its target is unknown. The sample belongs to a study of cytomegalovirus exposure and HLA in healthy donors. Study-wide results and limits: Presence/absence analyses assumed roughly uniform sequencing depth across donors, which may not hold.

The PCR ran on 60 Vbeta and 13 Jbeta primers. Profiling relied on immunoSEQ multiplex PCR, and the TCRdb table lists in-frame clones only, not all of them. The table shows 150,000 to 160,000 clones, with around 83% occurring only once. V lost 5 bases and J lost 5; bases outside the gene matches: 9. CDR1 is SGHTA and CDR2 is FQGNSA in the germline V gene. The CDR3 contains 16 residues. The sample taken for sequencing was PBMCs. The V gene is TRBV7-2, the J gene TRBJ2-1; TRBD2 matches at 10 bases. This TCR was recovered from a woman in her late teens or twenties in good health and CMV-seronegative. This chain's CDR3 is CASSPRSGGWDNEQFF. DNA for the CDR3: TGTGCCAGCAGCCCTCGTAGCGGGGGGTGGGACAATGAGCAGTTCTTC.